Shown below are 2 T cell receptor beta chains from a single sample sequenced in a study of technical replicates of blood from a few donors. Using immunoSEQ multiplex PCR, the repertoire was profiled, and TCRdb retains in-frame clones only, with some absent. The profile shows 55,000 to 85,000 clones, 95% to 97% of them singletons. Material for sequencing was T cells isolated from PBMCs. All receptors come from a human donor in good health.

The V call is TRBV19, the J call TRBJ1-2; 9 nucleotides align to TRBD1. In germline, CDR1 is LNHDA, CDR2 SQIVND (reference sequence). The CDR3 spans 14 residues. The V segment lost 6 bases and the J segment 4 bases; nucleotides outside the gene matches: 6. The CDR3 region has the DNA TGTGCCAGTAGCCGACAGGGGGAGGTCTATGGCTACACCTTC. Its protein is CASSRQGEVYGYTF.

The V gene is TRBV5-1, the J gene TRBJ2-3, with D possibly being TRBD1 (6 bases). CDR1 is SGHRS and CDR2 is YFSETQ in the germline V gene. The CDR3 is made up of 14 amino acids. V gave up 2 bases and J gave up 3 bases, with 10 bases separating them. The CDR3: CASSLGQPTDTQYF. The CDR3 bases are TGCGCCAGCAGCTTAGGACAGCCTACAGATACGCAGTATTTT.